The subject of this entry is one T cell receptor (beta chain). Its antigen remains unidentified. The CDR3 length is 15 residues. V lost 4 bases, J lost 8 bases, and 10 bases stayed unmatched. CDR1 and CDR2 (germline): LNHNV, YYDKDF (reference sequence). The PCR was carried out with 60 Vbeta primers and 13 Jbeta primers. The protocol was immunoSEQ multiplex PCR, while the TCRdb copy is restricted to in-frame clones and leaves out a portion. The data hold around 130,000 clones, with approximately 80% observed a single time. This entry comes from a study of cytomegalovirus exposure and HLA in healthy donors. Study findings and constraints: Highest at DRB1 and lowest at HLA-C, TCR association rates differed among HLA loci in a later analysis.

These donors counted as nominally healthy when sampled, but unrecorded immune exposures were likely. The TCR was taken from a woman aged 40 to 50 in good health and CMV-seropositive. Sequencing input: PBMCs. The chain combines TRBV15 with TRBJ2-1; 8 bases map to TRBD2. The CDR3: CATSKAGGGIYEQFF. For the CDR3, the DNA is TGTGCCACCAGCAAGGCGGGAGGCGGAATTTATGAGCAGTTCTTC.